This T cell receptor beta chain was obtained from a study of T cell responses to AZD1222 COVID-19 vaccine. Concerning this clone: The antigen is not known.

TCRdb keeps only in-frame clones here, not all; method: immunoSEQ multiplex PCR. The sample contains 90,000 to 130,000 clones, about nine tenths of which appear only once. The CDR3 is made up of 14 amino acids. Trimming pared 4 bases from V and 1 base from J, leaving 10 bases between. Germline CDR1 and CDR2: LGHDT and YNNKEL (reference sequence). Study-wide results and limits: Among vaccine-associated CD4 TCRs, coverage spanned spike, with dominance at 160-218 and 743-854. Repertoires were obtained solely post-peak T cell response. In the spike-specific TCR repertoire, nearly half reportedly target unmutated variant regions. Spike-specific TCR repertoires showed rising breadth and depth after two AZD1222 doses.

The input for sequencing was peripheral blood, taken on day 0 of AZD1222 vaccination. This clonotype was obtained from an adult in good health. The chain joins TRBV3-1 (or the pseudogene TRBV3-2) to TRBJ1-1; D gene uncertain. Written as DNA, the CDR3 is TGTGCCAGCAGCCCCGACGTGACGAACACTGAAGCTTTCTTT. Encoded protein: CASSPDVTNTEAFF.